The clone carrying this T cell receptor beta chain was counted only a few times. This sample was included in a study of blood T cell repertoires in COVID-19. Study-wide context: In each case, the material was cDNA or gDNA derived from T cells, B-cell-depleted T cells, or PBMCs.

TCRdb's copy holds only in-frame clones and misses some; the assay was immunoSEQ multiplex PCR. The top ten hold almost 1.5% of the sample, which has about 300,000 clones, about four fifths seen once. The germline V and J ends were trimmed by 3 bases and 2 bases, with 10 bases remaining between them. Germline V gene lookup returns CDR1 KGHDR and CDR2 SFDVKD. This CDR3 has 14 residues. Input material: peripheral blood. This receptor was taken from a human donor with COVID-19, enrolled during active disease. The donor label of this sample is uncertain. V usage is TRBV24-1 and J usage is TRBJ2-7; TRBD2 is a possible D gene (5 bases). In nucleotides, the CDR3 is TGTGCCACCAGTGATCCCGGGAACCCCTACGAGCAGTACTTC. Translating it yields CATSDPGNPYEQYF.